This TCR beta chain was observed in a study of T cell changes during pregnancy in multiple sclerosis. TCRdb's copy holds only in-frame clones and misses some; the assay was immunoSEQ multiplex PCR. The sample carries about 28,000 clones, approximately 90% recorded once. Germline CDR1 and CDR2: LGHNT and FRNRAP. This CDR3 contains 17 residues. Unmatched junction bases numbered 5, after V lost 1 base and J lost 4 bases. The chain employs TRBV12-5 and TRBJ2-1; 12 bases align to TRBD2. The sample consisted of peripheral blood, taken in the first trimester of pregnancy. This clonotype originated in a female donor in good health, enrolled as a control in a pregnancy study. CDR3 sequence: CASGLGLAGASYNEQFF. As DNA, the CDR3 is TGTGCTAGTGGTTTGGGACTAGCGGGGGCCTCTTACAATGAGCAGTTCTTC.